This TCR beta chain comes out of a study of beta chain features in type 1 diabetes. Broader study findings: Comparison showed that naive, central memory and Treg TCRB repertoires appeared more similar among patients than among healthy donors. Type 1 diabetes patients showed a moderate but significant shortening of TCRB CDR3s in all four CD4+ subsets.

Sorting of CD4+ naive, central memory, regulatory and stem cell-like memory cells was performed via CD45RO/CCR7/CD25/CD127/CD95/CD27. Expressed TCRB transcripts were sequenced after all isolated RNA was converted to cDNA. Regulatory, naive and central memory T cell samples averaged about 3.57 million reads. Here immunoSEQ multiplex PCR was the method, and the copy in TCRdb shows in-frame clones only, minus some. Among 120,000 to 150,000 clones listed, more than 9% were seen once. From germline, CDR1 is SEHNR and CDR2 FQNEAQ (reference sequence). This CDR3 spans 16 amino acids. After removal of 10 bases from V and 1 base from J, the junction contained 12 bases not matched to a gene. This clone was counted a few times. The antigen is undetermined.

The V gene is TRBV7-9, the J gene TRBJ2-3, with TRBD2 matching over 9 bases. Material for sequencing was naive CD4+ T cells from blood. This TCR came from a young man in good health. CDR3 DNA: TGTGCCATCAATAGCGGGGGTTACTTACGCACAGATACGCAGTATTTT. Residues: CAINSGGYLRTDTQYF. Together with reference TRBV7-9 and TRBJ2-3, the CDR3 gives the full variable domain: DTGVSQNPRHKITKRGQNVTFRCDPISEHNRLYWYRQTLGQGPEFLTYFQNEAQLEKSRLLSDRFSAERPKGSFSTLEIQRTEQGDSAMYLCAINSGGYLRTDTQYFGPGTRLTVL.